Described below is a single T cell receptor beta chain sequence and its context. This sample is drawn from a study of blood T cell repertoires in COVID-19. Study information: The United States, Italy and Spain supplied acute and convalescent COVID-19 samples.

Data came from immunoSEQ multiplex PCR; TCRdb stores just in-frame clones and leaves some out. The sample contains approximately 320,000 clones, 70% to 90% of which appear only once. Germline-derived CDR1 and CDR2 are SGHNT and YYREEE (reference sequence). CDR3 length: 15 residues. J was trimmed by 2 bases and V by 0 bases; bases with no gene match: 3. Sequencing was carried out using peripheral blood. The clonotype originates from a human donor in a cohort sampled during active COVID-19. The chain is built from TRBV5-4 and TRBJ2-5, with 8 bases matching TRBD2. The CDR3, as DNA: TGTGCCAGCAGCTTGGAGGTAGCGGGGCAAGAGACCCAGTACTTC. It translates to CASSLEVAGQETQYF.